The 10 T cell receptor beta chains below were found in one sample sequenced in a study of blood T cell repertoires in COVID-19. Measured with immunoSEQ multiplex PCR; TCRdb has only the in-frame clones, and not every one. The data contain around 130,000 clones, approximately 85% of them singletons. The sequenced sample consisted of peripheral blood. These receptors came from a human donor in a cohort sampled during active COVID-19.

J is TRBJ2-5 and V is TRBV5-4; maybe TRBD2 (6 bases). Germline CDR1 SGHNT, CDR2 YYREEE (reference sequence). This CDR3 is built from 15 residues. V was shortened by 2 bases and J by 5 bases, with 16 bases between the two germline ends. CDR3 nucleotide sequence: TGTGCCAGCAGCTTCGGTGCGCGGGGCTTGGAGACCCAGTACTTC. It is translated as CASSFGARGLETQYF.

This clone appeared a few times. The chain carries TRBV6-6 and TRBJ1-3, with D possibly matching TRBD1 (5 bases). The CDR3 extends over 16 amino acids. V shed 3 bases and J shed 0 bases, with 12 bases lying between them. Germline V gene lookup returns CDR1 MNHNY and CDR2 SVGAGI (reference sequence). In DNA, the CDR3 is TGTGCCAGCAGTTATCCTCGGGGGAGCTCTGGAAACACCATATATTTT. It yields the protein CASSYPRGSSGNTIYF.

The rearrangement uses TRBV4-3 and TRBJ1-1; 8 positions match TRBD1. The CDR3 has 16 residues. J gave up 10 bases and V 0 bases, and 13 bases lay outside the gene matches. Germline V gene lookup returns CDR1 LGHNA and CDR2 YSLEER. CDR3 sequence: CASSQDPAGGASGAFF. Here the CDR3 DNA reads TGCGCCAGCAGCCAAGACCCCGCAGGGGGCGCTTCTGGAGCTTTCTTT.

The chain employs TRBV11-2 and TRBJ2-3, with TRBD2 as a possible D gene (5 bases). The ends were cut back, 1 base at V and 3 bases at J, with 11 bases in the middle. This CDR3 has 15 amino acids. Germline V gives CDR1 SGHAT, CDR2 FQNNGV. The CDR3 protein is CASSLASGWTDTQYF. CDR3 sequence (DNA): TGTGCCAGCAGCTTAGCATCGGGGTGGACAGATACGCAGTATTTT.

The rearrangement links TRBV15 to TRBJ1-2; 8 bases are shared with TRBD1. V lost 5 bases, J lost 6 bases, and 5 bases stayed unmatched. This CDR3 region has 13 residues. CDR1 is LNHNV, CDR2 YYDKDF, per germline (reference sequence). In nucleotides, the CDR3 is TGTGCCACCAGCTTGGGGACAGGTGATGGCTACACCTTC. Translation: CATSLGTGDGYTF.

V and J are TRBV30 and TRBJ1-5; D is possibly TRBD1 (6 bases). CDR3 length: 13 residues. Trimming pared 7 bases from V and 3 bases from J, leaving 13 bases between. The germline V gene has CDR1 GTSNPN and CDR2 SVGIG (reference sequence). The CDR3 nucleotides are TGTGCCTCACGACAGGACACCAATCAGCCCCAGCATTTT. Residues: CASRQDTNQPQHF. The whole variable domain, remainder taken from reference TRBV30 and TRBJ1-5, is SQTIHQWPATLVQPVGSPLSLECTVEGTSNPNLYWYRQAAGRGLQLLFYSVGIGQISSEVPQNLSASRPQDRQFILSSKKLLLSDSGFYLCASRQDTNQPQHFGDGTRLSIL.

This CDR3 is CAWSPAGAISHGYTF. DNA for the CDR3: TGTGCCTGGAGTCCCGCAGGGGCAATCAGTCATGGCTACACCTTC. This chain joins TRBV30 and TRBJ1-2; D may be TRBD1 (6 bases). V lost 2 bases and J 6 bases, leaving 19 bases between the germline ends. CDR3 length: 15 amino acids. Germline CDR1 GTSNPN, CDR2 SVGIG (reference sequence). Full variable domain (outside the CDR3, taken from reference TRBV30 and TRBJ1-2): SQTIHQWPATLVQPVGSPLSLECTVEGTSNPNLYWYRQAAGRGLQLLFYSVGIGQISSEVPQNLSASRPQDRQFILSSKKLLLSDSGFYLCAWSPAGAISHGYTFGSGTRLTVV.

The V gene is TRBV15, the J gene TRBJ2-5, with 11 nucleotides matching TRBD2. The CDR3 totals 16 residues. Germline V gene data show CDR1 as LNHNV and CDR2 as YYDKDF (reference sequence). V lost 5 bases and J lost 8; bases outside the gene matches: 13. CDR3 residues: CATSGGGTSGPITQYF. The DNA for the CDR3 is TGTGCCACCAGCGGAGGAGGGACTAGCGGCCCTATTACCCAGTACTTC.

This chain's CDR3 is CASSQELGTKYNEQFF. As DNA, the CDR3 is TGTGCCAGCAGCCAAGAGCTGGGGACTAAGTACAATGAGCAGTTCTTC. The V call is TRBV3-1 (or the pseudogene TRBV3-2), the J call TRBJ2-1; 7 bases are a match to TRBD2. The CDR3 totals 16 residues. Germline loops: CDR1 LGHDT, CDR2 YNNKEL (reference sequence). The J segment lost 4 bases and the V segment lost 0 bases, leaving 6 bases of the junction unmatched.

This chain links TRBV6-5 with TRBJ1-2; 8 bases align to TRBD1. With V trimmed by 2 bases and J by 8 bases, 7 bases remained unmatched. CDR1 is MNHEY and CDR2 is SVGAGI in the germline V gene. This CDR3 is built from 14 residues. The CDR3 DNA reads TGTGCCAGCAGTTACACCCCAGGGGGCATAGGCTACACCTTC. As protein: CASSYTPGGIGYTF.